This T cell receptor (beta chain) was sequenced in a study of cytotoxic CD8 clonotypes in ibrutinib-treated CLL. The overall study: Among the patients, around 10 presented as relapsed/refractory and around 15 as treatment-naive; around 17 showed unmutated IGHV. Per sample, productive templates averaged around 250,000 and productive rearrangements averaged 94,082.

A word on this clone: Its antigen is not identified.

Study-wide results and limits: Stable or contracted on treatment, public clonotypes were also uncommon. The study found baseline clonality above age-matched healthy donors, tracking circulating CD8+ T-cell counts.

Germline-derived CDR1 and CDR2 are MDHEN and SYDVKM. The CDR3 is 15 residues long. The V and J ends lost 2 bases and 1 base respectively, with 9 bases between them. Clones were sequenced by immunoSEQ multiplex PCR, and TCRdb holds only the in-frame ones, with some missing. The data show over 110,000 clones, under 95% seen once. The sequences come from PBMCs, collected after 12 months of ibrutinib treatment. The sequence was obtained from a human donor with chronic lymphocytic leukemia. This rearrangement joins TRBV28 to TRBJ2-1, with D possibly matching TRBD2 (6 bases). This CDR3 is CASSLREVSYNEQFF. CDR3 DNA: TGTGCCAGCAGTTTAAGGGAGGTATCCTACAATGAGCAGTTCTTC.